Listed below are T cell receptor beta chains from one sample, sequenced in a study of Ad26.COV2.S vaccination and SARS-CoV-2 variants. The protocol was immunoSEQ multiplex PCR, while the TCRdb copy is restricted to in-frame clones and leaves out a portion. The profile shows a few hundred thousand clones, about 93% of them singletons. The specimen comprised peripheral blood, sampled in a trial of Ad26.COV2.S vaccine versus placebo. These receptors all come from a person aged 18 to 65 who received the Ad26.COV2.S COVID-19 vaccine or a placebo. The CDR3 runs from the conserved cysteine through the conserved F or W. D genes are given only for firm matches. Expanded clones get a size class; other rows say once, few or many, or leave the size out.

size: -; D: TRBD1; V: TRBV6-4; J: TRBJ2-3; DNA: TGTGCCAGCAGTGCGGACAGGGGCCGCATGGATACGCAGTATTTT; CDR3: CASSADRGRMDTQYF
size: -; D: TRBD2; V: TRBV10-3; J: TRBJ2-3; DNA: TGTGCATCGCGGGGGGCAGGGAGCACAGATACGCAGTATTTT; CDR3: CASRGAGSTDTQYF
size: -; D: -; V: TRBV25-1; J: TRBJ2-5; DNA: TGTGCCAGCAGTGAGGCAGGGGCTCCTAACAGCTACCAAGAGACCCAGTACTTC; CDR3: CASSEAGAPNSYQETQYF
size: once; D: TRBD1; V: TRBV19; J: TRBJ1-2; DNA: TGTGCCAGTAGTCTCGGGACAGGCGGCTCTTATGGCTACACCTTC; CDR3: CASSLGTGGSYGYTF
size: -; D: -; V: TRBV11-2; J: TRBJ1-1; DNA: TGTGCCAGCAGCTCCTTCATGAACACTGAAGCTTTCTTT; CDR3: CASSSFMNTEAFF
size: -; D: -; V: TRBV6-2/TRBV6-3; J: TRBJ1-5; DNA: TGTGCCAGCAGTCGCGACGGGATCGAGCCCCAGCATTTT; CDR3: CASSRDGIEPQHF
size: once; D: TRBD2; V: TRBV19; J: TRBJ2-7; DNA: TGTGCCAGTAGTTCTGGGACTAGCGGAATCGACTACGAGCAGTACTTC; CDR3: CASSSGTSGIDYEQYF
size: -; D: TRBD1; V: TRBV7-2; J: TRBJ1-3; DNA: TGTGCCAGCAGCGCCCGTCCGGGACAGGATTTGAGCACCATATATTTT; CDR3: CASSARPGQDLSTIYF
size: -; D: -; V: TRBV4-3; J: TRBJ1-2; DNA: TGCGCCAGCAGCCAAGATGTAGTCAGGATTAACTATGGCTACACCTTC; CDR3: CASSQDVVRINYGYTF
size: -; D: -; V: TRBV19; J: TRBJ2-3; DNA: TGTGCCAGTAGTATTTCAGGGGCTAGCGCAGATACGCAGTATTTT; CDR3: CASSISGASADTQYF
size: -; D: -; V: TRBV10-2; J: TRBJ1-2; DNA: TGCGCCAGCAGTGAGCCGGGACACCCCGGGGGCTACACCTTC; CDR3: CASSEPGHPGGYTF
size: -; D: -; V: TRBV27; J: TRBJ1-1; DNA: TGTGCCAGCAGTGAAGACAGTTACACTGAAGCTTTCTTT; CDR3: CASSEDSYTEAFF
size: once; D: -; V: TRBV6-6; J: TRBJ2-3; DNA: TGTGCCAGCAGCGAAACTAGAGGCACAGATACGCAGTATTTT; CDR3: CASSETRGTDTQYF
size: -; D: -; V: TRBV7-9; J: TRBJ2-1; DNA: TGTGCCAGCAGCTTAACCCATTCCAATGAGCAGTTCTTC; CDR3: CASSLTHSNEQFF
size: -; D: -; V: TRBV5-4; J: TRBJ2-7; DNA: TGTGCCAGCAGCGGGCGGAAGGGGAGCTCCTACGAGCAGTACTTC; CDR3: CASSGRKGSSYEQYF
size: -; D: TRBD1; V: TRBV5-1; J: TRBJ2-7; DNA: TGCGCCAGCAGCTTGGCCGGGGACAGAGCCTACGAGCAGTACTTC; CDR3: CASSLAGDRAYEQYF
size: -; D: -; V: TRBV6-6; J: TRBJ2-1; DNA: TGTGCCAGCAGTACCAGGTACAATGAGCAGTTCTTC; CDR3: CASSTRYNEQFF
size: -; D: -; V: TRBV2; J: TRBJ1-2; DNA: TGTGCCAGCAGTGAACAAGGCCGAAGCTACACCTTC; CDR3: CASSEQGRSYTF
size: -; D: -; V: TRBV7-2; J: TRBJ2-5; DNA: TGTGCCAGCAGCTTAGCGCTTTTGGGGGCACAAGAGACCCAGTACTTC; CDR3: CASSLALLGAQETQYF
size: -; D: TRBD1; V: TRBV30; J: TRBJ1-1; DNA: TGTGCCTGGGGACAGGGGGTGGCCGCTTTCTTT; CDR3: CAWGQGVAAFF
size: -; D: TRBD2; V: TRBV11-3; J: TRBJ2-3; DNA: TGTGCCAGCAGCTTCGGGGCGGGAGGGGGAGATACGCAGTATTTT; CDR3: CASSFGAGGGDTQYF
size: -; D: -; V: TRBV2; J: TRBJ2-7; DNA: TGTGCCAGCAGACTTCTGTGGGAGCAGTACTTC; CDR3: CASRLLWEQYF
size: -; D: TRBD1; V: TRBV15; J: TRBJ1-2; DNA: TGTGCCACCAGCAGAGACGACAGGGAGATATATGGCTACACCTTC; CDR3: CATSRDDREIYGYTF
size: -; D: -; V: TRBV27; J: TRBJ2-1; DNA: TGTGCCAGCACCCCTCGTTCTGGGAATCGCGGTGAGCAGTTCTTC; CDR3: CASTPRSGNRGEQFF
size: -; D: -; V: TRBV9; J: TRBJ2-1; DNA: TGTGCCAGCAGCGTAGCTGGGACCTGGAACAATGAGCAGTTCTTC; CDR3: CASSVAGTWNNEQFF
size: -; D: TRBD1; V: TRBV7-2; J: TRBJ2-7; DNA: TGTGCCAGCAGCTGGGGACAGGGGGTCGGGGAGCAGTACTTC; CDR3: CASSWGQGVGEQYF
size: -; D: TRBD2; V: TRBV7-9; J: TRBJ2-1; DNA: TGTGCCAGCGGACCGGGACTACAATTCAATGAGCAGTTCTTC; CDR3: CASGPGLQFNEQFF
size: -; D: -; V: TRBV10-1; J: TRBJ2-5; DNA: TGCGCCAGCAGTGTGCAGGGAAGGGGGGAGACCCAGTACTTC; CDR3: CASSVQGRGETQYF
size: -; D: TRBD2; V: TRBV5-1; J: TRBJ2-7; DNA: TGCGCCAGCAGCTTACTAGCGGGAGAAATCTACGAGCAGTACTTC; CDR3: CASSLLAGEIYEQYF
size: -; D: TRBD1; V: TRBV2; J: TRBJ1-1; DNA: TGTGCCAGCATGGAAAGGACAGGGGCGCGAACTGAAGCTTTCTTT; CDR3: CASMERTGARTEAFF
size: -; D: -; V: TRBV9; J: TRBJ2-1; DNA: TGTGCCAGCAGCGTAGCGGGGCCCTCCTACAATGAGCAGTTCTTC; CDR3: CASSVAGPSYNEQFF
size: once; D: TRBD1; V: TRBV10-3; J: TRBJ2-5; DNA: TGTGCCACCCGGGACAGGGAGGAGACCCAGTACTTC; CDR3: CATRDREETQYF
size: few; D: -; V: TRBV7-9; J: TRBJ2-7; DNA: TGTGCCAGCAGCTTAAGGGGGGACTACGAGCAGTACTTC; CDR3: CASSLRGDYEQYF
size: -; D: -; V: TRBV7-6; J: TRBJ2-2; DNA: TGTGCCAGCAGCTTAGGGGGAACCGGGGAGCTGTTTTTT; CDR3: CASSLGGTGELFF
size: -; D: -; V: TRBV10-3; J: TRBJ1-1; DNA: TGTGCCATCAGTGGCCACGTTGGGAAGGACACTGAAGCTTTCTTT; CDR3: CAISGHVGKDTEAFF
size: -; D: TRBD2; V: TRBV18; J: TRBJ2-7; DNA: TGTGCCAGCTCTACCGGGGGGGGAGGAGTCTACGAGCAGTACTTC; CDR3: CASSTGGGGVYEQYF
size: -; D: -; V: TRBV5-1; J: TRBJ2-7; DNA: TGCGCCAGCCGCAAGGAGGGAGCGAGTTACGAGCAGTACTTC; CDR3: CASRKEGASYEQYF
size: -; D: -; V: TRBV6-5; J: TRBJ2-2; DNA: TGTGCCAGCACCAGGGGTAATGGGGAGCTGTTTTTT; CDR3: CASTRGNGELFF
size: -; D: -; V: TRBV7-9; J: TRBJ2-7; DNA: TGTGCCAGCAGCCCTAGTCGCGGTTCGGGCTTTTACGAGCAGTACTTC; CDR3: CASSPSRGSGFYEQYF
size: -; D: -; V: TRBV27; J: TRBJ2-7; DNA: TGTGCCAGCAGTTTCGGGTGGGAGCGGTACGAGCAGTACTTC; CDR3: CASSFGWERYEQYF
size: -; D: TRBD1; V: TRBV2; J: TRBJ2-7; DNA: TGTGCCAGCAGTGCCAGAGGACAGGGTTTAACCGAGCAGTACTTC; CDR3: CASSARGQGLTEQYF
size: once; D: TRBD1; V: TRBV5-6; J: TRBJ2-7; DNA: TGTGCCAGCAGCTTTGGGGGACAGGGGGCCCACGAGCAGTACTTC; CDR3: CASSFGGQGAHEQYF
size: -; D: -; V: TRBV5-4; J: TRBJ2-7; DNA: TGTGCCAGCAGCCCACAGGGAGGGAAAGACGAGCAGTACTTC; CDR3: CASSPQGGKDEQYF
size: -; D: -; V: TRBV23-1; J: TRBJ1-1; DNA: TGCGCCAGCACCCCCATGGACTTGAACACTGAAGCTTTCTTT; CDR3: CASTPMDLNTEAFF
size: few; D: TRBD2; V: TRBV9; J: TRBJ2-1; DNA: TGTGCCAGCAGCGTAGGGACTAGTGGAGGTGAGCAGTTCTTC; CDR3: CASSVGTSGGEQFF
size: -; D: -; V: TRBV7-9; J: TRBJ1-4; DNA: TGTGCCAGCAGCTTAGCAGGGAAGGGAGGAAAACTGTTTTTT; CDR3: CASSLAGKGGKLFF
size: -; D: TRBD2; V: TRBV10-3; J: TRBJ2-1; DNA: TGTGCCAGCCGGGGGGATGGAGAGCAGTTCTTC; CDR3: CASRGDGEQFF
size: once; D: TRBD2; V: TRBV5-4; J: TRBJ2-7; DNA: TGTGCCAGCAGCCCAGGGTTTGGTTTTTCGGGGGGCTACGAGCAGTACTTC; CDR3: CASSPGFGFSGGYEQYF
size: few; D: TRBD2; V: TRBV5-4; J: TRBJ2-1; DNA: TGTGCCAGCAGCTTTAGCGGGAGCTCCTACAATGAGCAGTTCTTC; CDR3: CASSFSGSSYNEQFF
size: -; D: TRBD2; V: TRBV9; J: TRBJ2-3; DNA: TGTGCCAGCAGCGTAGAGAGGGAGGGCCCTAATACGCAGTATTTT; CDR3: CASSVEREGPNTQYF
size: -; D: -; V: TRBV5-4; J: TRBJ2-3; DNA: TGTGCCAGCAGCACCGGGACCTCACTTGCAGATACGCAGTATTTT; CDR3: CASSTGTSLADTQYF
size: many; D: -; V: TRBV7-9; J: TRBJ1-6; DNA: TGTGCCAGCAGCTTGGGCAATTCACCCCTCCACTTT; CDR3: CASSLGNSPLHF